This T cell receptor (beta chain) was sequenced during a study of blood T cell repertoires in COVID-19. Study-level background: Collection of acute and convalescent COVID-19 samples took place in the United States, Italy and Spain. PBMCs, B-cell-depleted T cells, or T cells were the source of the cDNA or gDNA that made up the material.

Original handling: Scientists estimated how many nucleated cells there were by amplifying reference gene primers. Only in-frame clones appear in the TCRdb table, and some are missing; sequencing was by immunoSEQ multiplex PCR. V, J and clone size are taken as reported in that table, and D and trimming were inferred from the DNA itself. This table holds about 250,000 clones, roughly 85% found once. J gave up 0 bases and V 6 bases, and 8 bases lay outside the gene matches. The CDR3 totals 16 residues. Germline values: CDR1 MNHEY, CDR2 SVGEGT. Participants came from some 26 US areas, aged about 18 to 89 years.

The chain is built from TRBV6-2 or TRBV6-3 and TRBJ2-7; 10 bases match TRBD1. This TCR derives from a woman in her 50s with acute COVID-19. The sample comprised PBMCs or T cells enriched from blood (not recorded which). CDR3 bases: TGTGCCAGCAGCAGTAGGGACAGGGGCTTCTCCTACGAGCAGTACTTC. As protein: CASSSRDRGFSYEQYF.